This TCR beta chain was sequenced for a study of cytomegalovirus exposure and HLA in healthy donors. PCR was performed using 60 Vbeta and 13 Jbeta primers. Authors' analysis steps: An analysis that came later counted 80 million or so unique TCR beta chains, roughly 11 million shared. Only in-frame clones appear in the TCRdb table, and some are missing; sequencing was by immunoSEQ multiplex PCR. Clonal size and the V and J genes are those of that table, whereas D and trimming came from the DNA. This table has roughly 100,000 clones, roughly 80% appearing once. Germline lookup yields CDR1 LGHNT and CDR2 FRNRAP. This CDR3 is built from 10 residues. V shed 8 bases and J shed 6 bases, with 7 bases lying between them.

The sequencing sample was made of PBMCs. This clonotype was sampled from a man aged 35-49 years in good health and CMV-seronegative. V is TRBV12-5 and J is TRBJ1-1; unclear D gene. For the CDR3, the DNA is TGTGCTAGTAAAAGCGCTGAAGCTTTCTTT. This gives the protein CASKSAEAFF.